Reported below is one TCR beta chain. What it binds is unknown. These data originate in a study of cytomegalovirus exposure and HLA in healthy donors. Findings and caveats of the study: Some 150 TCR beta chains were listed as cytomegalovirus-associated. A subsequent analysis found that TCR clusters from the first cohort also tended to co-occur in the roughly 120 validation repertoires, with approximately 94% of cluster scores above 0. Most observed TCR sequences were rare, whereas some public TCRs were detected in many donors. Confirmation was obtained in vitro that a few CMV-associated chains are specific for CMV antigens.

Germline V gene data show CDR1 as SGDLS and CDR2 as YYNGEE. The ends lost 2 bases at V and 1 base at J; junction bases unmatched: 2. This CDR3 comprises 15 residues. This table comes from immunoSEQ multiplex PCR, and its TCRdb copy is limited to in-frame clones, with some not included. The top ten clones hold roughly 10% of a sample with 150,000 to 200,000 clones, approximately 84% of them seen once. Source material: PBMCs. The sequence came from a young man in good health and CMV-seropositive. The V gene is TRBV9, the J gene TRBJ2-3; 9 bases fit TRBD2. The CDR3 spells CASSVSGGRTDTQYF. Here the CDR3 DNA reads TGTGCCAGCAGCGTTAGCGGGGGCCGCACAGATACGCAGTATTTT. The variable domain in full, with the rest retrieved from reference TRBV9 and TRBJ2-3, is DSGVTQTPKHLITATGQRVTLRCSPRSGDLSVYWYQQSLDQGLQFLIQYYNGEERAKGNILERFSAQQFPDLHSELNLSSLELGDSALYFCASSVSGGRTDTQYFGPGTRLTVL.